The 11 T cell receptor beta chains below were found in one sample sequenced in a study of shared clonotypes between healthy human individuals. Using immunoSEQ multiplex PCR, the repertoire was profiled, and TCRdb retains in-frame clones only, with some absent. The table records about 2.1 million clones, roughly 95% of them present only once. Naive CD8 populations comprised CD45RO-negative cells positively selected for CCR7, excluding terminally differentiated effector memory CD45RA+ cells. Sequenced sample: naive CD8+ T cells from PBMCs. Receptors were obtained from a man aged 18 to 30 in good health. Some clones in this sample may be carry-over from other donors' samples.

This chain links TRBV7-9 with TRBJ2-7; maybe TRBD1 (6 bases). Germline loops: CDR1 SEHNR, CDR2 FQNEAQ (reference sequence). This CDR3 spans 16 amino acids. V was clipped by 5 bases and J by 0 bases, with 17 bases between them. The CDR3 DNA is TGTGCCAGCAGCCAGCAGACAGGACTTAGCTCCTACGAGCAGTACTTC. Amino acids: CASSQQTGLSSYEQYF. The full variable domain, its missing parts supplied by reference TRBV7-9 and TRBJ2-7, is DTGVSQNPRHKITKRGQNVTFRCDPISEHNRLYWYRQTLGQGPEFLTYFQNEAQLEKSRLLSDRFSAERPKGSFSTLEIQRTEQGDSAMYLCASSQQTGLSSYEQYFGPGTRLTVT.

The genes are TRBV7-9 and TRBJ2-1, with D possibly TRBD2 on 6 matching bases. V lost 1 base, J lost 5 bases, and 9 bases lay in between. Germline V lookup: CDR1 SEHNR, CDR2 FQNEAQ (reference sequence). The CDR3 has 14 amino acids. The CDR3 sequence is CASSLGSGDNEQFF. As DNA, the CDR3 is TGTGCCAGCAGCTTAGGCTCGGGAGACAATGAGCAGTTCTTC.

The chain is built from TRBV19 and TRBJ2-7; the match to TRBD1 covers 8 bases. V lost 9 bases, J lost 1 base, and 5 bases stayed unmatched. Germline V gives CDR1 LNHDA, CDR2 SQIVND (reference sequence). The CDR3 covers 13 residues. CDR3: CARDRVLSYEQYF. DNA for the CDR3: TGTGCCAGGGACAGGGTTCTATCCTACGAGCAGTACTTC.

The chain recombines TRBV7-9 with TRBJ2-6; D unresolved. Germline V gene data show CDR1 as SEHNR and CDR2 as FQNEAQ (reference sequence). CDR3 length: 16 amino acids. V lost 5 bases, J lost 4 bases, and 15 bases lay in between. CDR3 nucleotide sequence: TGTGCCAGCAGCCCCGCCGCTAGGGCCGGGGCCAACGTCCTGACTTTC. Its protein product is CASSPAARAGANVLTF.

The gene calls are TRBV4-3 and TRBJ1-2, with a possible D match to TRBD1 (5 bases). Between the trimmed V and J ends, which lost 1 base and 6 bases, there was a span of 24 bases. CDR3 size: 18 residues. Germline V gene data show CDR1 as LGHNA and CDR2 as YSLEER. The CDR3 sequence is CASSQVGVGYRLIHGYTF. The DNA of the CDR3 is TGCGCCAGCAGCCAAGTTGGGGTGGGGTACAGGCTCATCCATGGCTACACCTTC.

The chain uses TRBV9 and TRBJ1-4; weak D call: TRBD1 (5 bases). Trimming pared 4 bases from V and 5 bases from J, leaving 15 bases between. The CDR3 length is 15 residues. Germline loops: CDR1 SGDLS, CDR2 YYNGEE. For the CDR3, the DNA is TGTGCCAGCAGCCCGCCCGTAGAGGGGAATGAAAAACTGTTTTTT. It encodes CASSPPVEGNEKLFF.

This rearrangement joins TRBV28 to TRBJ2-3; 11 bases line up with TRBD2. V was clipped by 5 bases and J by 5 bases; unmatched bases: 9. The CDR3 has 16 residues. Germline assignment: CDR1 MDHEN and CDR2 SYDVKM. The CDR3 coding sequence is TGTGCCAGCAGTCCCACTAGCGGGAGTAGTGTAGATACGCAGTATTTT. It encodes CASSPTSGSSVDTQYF.

This clone appeared a single time. CDR3 in DNA: TGCGCCAGCAGCCAAGATCGCGGCGACCCAGATACGCAGTATTTT. Its protein is CASSQDRGDPDTQYF. The chain links TRBV4-1 to TRBJ2-3; D is ambiguous. From germline, CDR1 is MGHRA and CDR2 YSYEKL. This CDR3 region has 15 residues. Trimming left V 0 bases short and J 4 bases short, with 11 bases between.

This clone showed up just a few times. The rearrangement links TRBV29-1 to TRBJ1-1, with TRBD1 matching over 8 bases. Germline CDR1 SQVTM, CDR2 ANQGSEA. The CDR3 contains 11 residues. The CDR3 DNA reads as TGCAGGGGACAGGCCGGCACTGAAGCTTTCTTT. It yields the protein CRGQAGTEAFF.

The chain recombines TRBV7-9 with TRBJ2-2, with no clear D. Germline V lookup: CDR1 SEHNR, CDR2 FQNEAQ (reference sequence). Trimming took 3 bases from V and 0 from J, leaving 5 bases between them. The CDR3 contains 14 residues. The DNA of the CDR3 is TGTGCCAGCAGCTTCTTCACGAACACCGGGGAGCTGTTTTTT. This codes for CASSFFTNTGELFF.

The chain is built from TRBV29-1 and TRBJ2-2, with D perhaps TRBD1 (6 bases). This CDR3 spans 13 amino acids. Trimming removed 4 bases at V and 4 bases at J, with 10 bases between. Germline V gene lookup returns CDR1 SQVTM and CDR2 ANQGSEA. The chain's CDR3 is CSVARGGTGELFF. CDR3 DNA: TGCAGCGTTGCCAGGGGCGGCACCGGGGAGCTGTTTTTT.